The 5 T cell receptor beta chains presented below share a single source sample, sequenced in a study of blood T cell repertoires in COVID-19. TCRdb's table, derived via immunoSEQ multiplex PCR, lists solely in-frame clones and lacks some. This sample has about 260,000 clones, with roughly 90% found just once. The sequenced sample consisted of PBMCs or T cells enriched from blood (not recorded which). These receptor sequences come from a man aged 40-50 years who had been exposed to COVID-19.

The rearrangement joins TRBV5-4 to TRBJ2-7; 8 bases agree with TRBD2. V lost 3 bases, J lost 3 bases, and 8 bases stayed unmatched. The germline V gene encodes CDR1 SGHNT and CDR2 YYREEE (reference sequence). The CDR3 is 15 residues long. CDR3 loop: CASSWGGGSVYEQYF. CDR3 bases: TGTGCCAGCAGCTGGGGCGGGGGGAGCGTCTACGAGCAGTACTTC.

The V and J genes are TRBV5-1 and TRBJ2-1, with D maybe TRBD2 (7 bases). The V end was cut by 4 bases, the J end by 0 bases, with 11 bases between. Germline V CDR1 and CDR2: SGHRS, YFSETQ. This CDR3 contains 15 residues. The CDR3 DNA follows: TGCGCCAGCAGCCCGGGGGGCGGCTCCTACAATGAGCAGTTCTTC. It codes for CASSPGGGSYNEQFF. Looking up the rest from reference TRBV5-1 and TRBJ2-1 gives the full variable domain: KAGVTQTPRYLIKTRGQQVTLSCSPISGHRSVSWYQQTPGQGLQFLFEYFSETQRNKGNFPGRFSGRQFSNSRSEMNVSTLELGDSALYLCASSPGGGSYNEQFFGPGTRLTVL.

There are a few counts of this clone. The chain combines TRBV5-4 with TRBJ2-2; D not resolved. CDR3 length: 14 residues. Trimming stripped 6 bases from V and 2 bases from J, with 11 bases between. CDR1 is SGHNT, CDR2 YYREEE, per germline (reference sequence). As DNA, the CDR3 is TGTGCCAGCACCTCCCGAGCAAACACCGGGGAGCTGTTTTTT. Its protein product is CASTSRANTGELFF.

This chain links TRBV5-1 with TRBJ2-7; possible D gene TRBD1, 6 bases. The CDR3 extends over 16 amino acids. Trimming pared 0 bases from V and 1 base from J, leaving 14 bases between. Germline assignment: CDR1 SGHRS and CDR2 YFSETQ. The CDR3 spells CASSLVGSGASYEQYF. The CDR3 DNA sequence: TGCGCCAGCAGCTTGGTGGGGTCAGGGGCGTCCTACGAGCAGTACTTC.

This clone was seen once. The chain is built from TRBV10-3 and TRBJ2-3, with D unclear. Germline-derived CDR1 and CDR2 are ENHRY and SYGVKD. The length of the CDR3 is 18 residues. V dropped 2 bases and J dropped 2 bases, with 20 bases sitting between them. The CDR3 DNA is TGTGCCATCAGTGAGCCTCTTAAACAGAGTACCCACACAGATACGCAGTATTTT. It specifies CAISEPLKQSTHTDTQYF.